Sequencing of this TCR beta chain was carried out in a study of post-analysis software for immune sequencing data. Whole-study context: Several disease courses (relapsing-remitting, secondary progressive and progressive-relapsing) of multiple sclerosis were included.

Prepared libraries of TCR beta cDNA carried unique molecular identifiers. Once roughly 0.95 to 10 million T cells were used, roughly 0.5 million cDNA molecules resulted. TCRdb itself ran the PCR reads through MiXCR, one entry per CDR3 protein. Of 820,000 or so distinct CDR3 sequences listed, around 53% are singletons. There are 13 residues in the CDR3. This clonotype was detected a few times. The antigen is unknown. General observations from the study: TRBV segments more frequent in patients than in controls numbered roughly five and included TRBV5-6, TRBV5-1 and TRBV20-1. By F measure, strong co-clustering occurred among samples prepared in the same batch.

The source of this sequence is a girl between 5 and 17 years old with multiple sclerosis. The sequencing sample was made of blood. This chain connects TRBV12-3 or TRBV12-4 to TRBJ2-5; no firm D call. Matching the DNA end better, TRBJ2-7 makes the J call doubtful. The CDR3 coding sequence is TGTGCCAGCAGTTGGAGTGGGTTCGGCGAGCAGTACTTC. Protein product: CASSWSGFGEQYF.